The 26 T cell receptor beta chains given below trace back to one sample, sequenced in a study of blood T cell repertoires in COVID-19. Produced via immunoSEQ multiplex PCR; TCRdb's table is partial and in-frame only. Found here are roughly 45,000 clones, more than 75% of them singletons; the top ten hold approximately 5.6%. Material: peripheral blood. The receptors originated from a woman aged 55-70 years with acute or convalescent COVID-19.

The rearrangement uses TRBV10-3 and TRBJ2-3; tentative D call: TRBD2 (5 bases). V dropped 10 bases and J dropped 1 base, with 15 bases sitting between them. The CDR3 contains 14 residues. Germline loops: CDR1 ENHRY, CDR2 SYGVKD. CDR3 residues: CATKRERGTDTQYF. In DNA, the CDR3 is TGTGCCACCAAACGGGAAAGGGGCACAGATACGCAGTATTTT.

The chain combines TRBV5-1 with TRBJ1-6, with TRBD1 identical over 9 bases. The CDR3 extends over 16 amino acids. CDR1 SGHRS and CDR2 YFSETQ come from the germline V gene. Trimming at V came to 4 bases and at J to 4 bases, leaving 6 bases not matched to a gene. CDR3: CASSPGTGPYNSPLHF. The CDR3 DNA follows: TGCGCCAGCAGCCCTGGGACAGGGCCTTATAATTCACCCCTCCACTTT.

This sequence joins TRBV7-9 and TRBJ2-1; a possible D gene is TRBD2 (5 bases). The length of the CDR3 is 16 residues. Germline CDR1 reads SEHNR; CDR2 reads FQNEAQ (reference sequence). Trimming took off 5 bases at V and 4 bases at J, with 18 bases between the two ends. The CDR3 DNA reads TGTGCCAGCAGCAAAACCCTAGCCGTTGGATACAATGAGCAGTTCTTC. Protein: CASSKTLAVGYNEQFF.

This clone came up once. V is TRBV7-2 and J is TRBJ2-2, with D possibly TRBD1 on 6 matching bases. Trimming removed 5 bases from V and 5 bases from J, with 15 bases in between. The germline V gene encodes CDR1 SGHTA and CDR2 FQGNSA. The CDR3 sequence is 15 residues long. The CDR3 DNA sequence: TGTGCCAGCAGCACCCAGGCAGGGGTTACCGGGGAGCTGTTTTTT. It yields the protein CASSTQAGVTGELFF.

The gene calls are TRBV9 and TRBJ1-2; D is unclear. There are 14 residues in the CDR3. Trimming shortened V by 1 base and J by 2 bases, and 9 bases separated the two germline ends. Per the germline V gene, CDR1 is SGDLS and CDR2 is YYNGEE. The CDR3, as DNA: TGTGCCAGCAGCGTATTTTCGGGAAACTATGGCTACACCTTC. This encodes CASSVFSGNYGYTF.

This clone occurred once. V and J are TRBV5-1 and TRBJ2-5; no definite D call. The V end was cut by 6 bases, the J end by 1 base, with 7 bases between. Looked up from germline, CDR1 is SGHRS and CDR2 is YFSETQ. This CDR3 has 12 amino acids. The CDR3 protein is CASTGLQETQYF. The CDR3 DNA sequence: TGCGCCAGCACTGGCCTCCAAGAGACCCAGTACTTC.

The rearrangement links TRBV7-3 to TRBJ2-4, with D tentatively TRBD1 (5 bases). There are 15 residues in the CDR3. V gave up 5 bases and J gave up 4 bases, with 15 bases separating them. The V gene's germline CDR1 is SGHTA and CDR2 FQGTGA. CDR3: CASSPPQGGKNIQYF. The CDR3 nucleotides are TGTGCCAGCAGCCCTCCCCAGGGCGGAAAAAACATTCAGTACTTC.

This clone was seen a handful of times. This rearrangement joins TRBV7-9 to TRBJ2-6; D might be TRBD2 (5 bases). Germline assignment: CDR1 SEHNR and CDR2 FQNEAQ (reference sequence). The germline V and J ends were trimmed by 5 bases and 0 bases, with 14 bases remaining between them. This CDR3 contains 17 residues. The CDR3 protein is CASSIIKAGSGANVLTF. As DNA, the CDR3 is TGTGCCAGCAGCATTATAAAGGCGGGCTCTGGGGCCAACGTCCTGACTTTC.

The chain recombines TRBV6-5 with TRBJ1-1; D uncertain. CDR1 is MNHEY and CDR2 is SVGAGI in the germline V gene. V was pared by 6 bases and J by 4 bases, with 6 bases between. This CDR3 contains 11 residues. The CDR3 DNA reads as TGTGCCAGCAGGACATTCACTGAAGCTTTCTTT. Translated, it gives CASRTFTEAFF.

V and J are TRBV5-4 and TRBJ1-1; 9 bases fit TRBD1. Germline trimming cut 6 bases from V and 3 bases from J; bases unmatched to any gene: 6. The germline CDR1 and CDR2 sequences are SGHNT and YYREEE (reference sequence). The CDR3 is 14 amino acids. CDR3 DNA sequence: TGTGCCAGCACTAGGGACAGGGATCACACTGAAGCTTTCTTT. Protein sequence: CASTRDRDHTEAFF.

The chain combines TRBV5-1 with TRBJ1-2, with D possibly TRBD1 on 6 matching bases. Germline V gives CDR1 SGHRS, CDR2 YFSETQ. V lost 2 bases and J lost 2, with 10 bases in between. The length of the CDR3 is 14 residues. CDR3 in DNA: TGCGCCAGCAGCTTCGGAGGACAGAACTATGGCTACACCTTC. Translated: CASSFGGQNYGYTF.

The V call is TRBV2, the J call TRBJ2-1; 14 bases agree with TRBD2. Trimming at V came to 6 bases and at J to 10 bases, leaving 8 bases not matched to a gene. The CDR3 extends over 15 amino acids. Germline CDR1 is SNHLY and CDR2 is FYNNEI. The CDR3 DNA reads TGTGCCAGCAGGCCGGGACTAGCGGGAGTGGGAGAGCAGTTCTTC. Translating it yields CASRPGLAGVGEQFF.

The chain combines TRBV5-1 with TRBJ2-3; the match to TRBD2 covers 16 bases. Trimming cost V 7 bases and J 3 bases; bases outside gene matches: 8. The germline gives CDR1 SGHRS, CDR2 YFSETQ. The CDR3 consists of 17 residues. CDR3 coding DNA: TGCGCCAGCGCGGGACTAGCGGGAGGGCCGGGGACAGATACGCAGTATTTT. It codes for CASAGLAGGPGTDTQYF.

V gene TRBV7-2 combines with J gene TRBJ2-5, with a possible D match to TRBD2 (6 bases). The germline V and J ends were trimmed by 3 bases and 1 base, with 9 bases remaining between them. Germline CDR1 is SGHTA and CDR2 is FQGNSA. The CDR3 consists of 14 residues. CDR3 nucleotide sequence: TGTGCCAGCAGCTTTACGGGGGTCCAAGAGACCCAGTACTTC. This encodes CASSFTGVQETQYF.

The chain joins TRBV6-2 or TRBV6-3 to TRBJ2-5; TRBD2 matches 7 bases. Germline assignment: CDR1 MNHEY and CDR2 SVGEGT. This CDR3 is built from 18 residues. After removal of 0 bases from V and 2 bases from J, the junction contained 12 bases not matched to a gene. CDR3 loop: CASSYSNSGNWGQETQYF. DNA of the CDR3: TGTGCCAGCAGTTACTCGAACAGCGGGAACTGGGGGCAAGAGACCCAGTACTTC.

The rearrangement links TRBV3-1 (or the pseudogene TRBV3-2) to TRBJ2-1; the D gene is possibly TRBD1 (6 bases). There are 19 residues in the CDR3. CDR1 and CDR2 (germline): LGHDT, YNNKEL (reference sequence). V dropped 0 bases and J dropped 4 bases, with 22 bases sitting between them. CDR3 bases: TGTGCCAGCAGCCAAGAGGCCCGGGACACCTTGGAGCCTTACAATGAGCAGTTCTTC. Translation gives CASSQEARDTLEPYNEQFF.

The chain employs TRBV5-8 and TRBJ2-3; unclear D gene. CDR1 is SGHTS, CDR2 YDEGEE, per germline. The CDR3 spans 14 residues. V dropped 2 bases and J dropped 1 base, with 8 bases sitting between them. The CDR3 protein is CASSFGVGTDTQYF. CDR3 nucleotides: TGTGCCAGCAGCTTTGGAGTTGGCACAGATACGCAGTATTTT.

The chain uses TRBV18 and TRBJ1-1; D call uncertain. Per the germline V gene, CDR1 is KGHSH and CDR2 is LQKENI. The CDR3 has 15 amino acids. V lost 3 bases and J lost 3, with 14 bases in between. DNA of the CDR3: TGTGCCAGCTCACCCGACGTAAACCGGGACACTGAAGCTTTCTTT. Amino acid sequence: CASSPDVNRDTEAFF.

This chain joins TRBV9 and TRBJ1-3; a weak D match, TRBD1 (5 bases). V was cut by 4 bases and J by 4 bases, with 15 bases left in between. Germline CDR1 and CDR2: SGDLS and YYNGEE. This CDR3 spans 15 amino acids. CDR3: CASSREQGGGNTIYF. CDR3 nucleotide sequence: TGTGCCAGCAGCCGAGAGCAGGGAGGAGGAAACACCATATATTTT.

This clone was observed once. This chain links TRBV19 with TRBJ1-1; a possible D gene is TRBD1 (5 bases). Trimming pared 4 bases from V and 3 bases from J, leaving 9 bases between. The length of the CDR3 is 13 residues. CDR1 is LNHDA and CDR2 is SQIVND in the germline V gene (reference sequence). CDR3: CASSSRVHTEAFF. The CDR3 region has the DNA TGTGCCAGTAGTAGCAGGGTTCACACTGAAGCTTTCTTT.

This chain connects TRBV7-3 to TRBJ1-1; D might be TRBD1 (5 bases). Per germline, CDR1 SGHTA and CDR2 FQGTGA. Deletions cut 6 bases from V and 0 bases from J, with 17 bases between. This CDR3 is 16 amino acids long. CDR3 bases: TGTGCCAGCAGTTACTTGGGGGGGTCGTTGAACACTGAAGCTTTCTTT. Translation gives CASSYLGGSLNTEAFF.

The V gene is TRBV7-9, the J gene TRBJ1-2; 9 bases line up with TRBD1. Germline V gene data show CDR1 as SEHNR and CDR2 as FQNEAQ (reference sequence). The CDR3 runs 19 residues. V shed 0 bases, J shed 7 bases, and the junction held 18 bases outside the gene matches. CDR3 sequence (DNA): TGTGCCAGCAGCTTAGCTTTGGGGACAGGGAAAAGTCGGACGGGTGGCTACACCTTC. Translated: CASSLALGTGKSRTGGYTF.

This clone showed up just once. This sequence joins TRBV3-1 (or the pseudogene TRBV3-2) and TRBJ1-5; 8 nucleotides agree with TRBD1. The J segment lost 4 bases and the V segment lost 4 bases, leaving 6 bases of the junction unmatched. The CDR3 contains 15 residues. CDR1 and CDR2 (germline): LGHDT, YNNKEL (reference sequence). The CDR3 nucleotides are TGTGCCAGCAGCCTAGGGACAGGCGGAAATCAGCCCCAGCATTTT. Its translation is CASSLGTGGNQPQHF.

The chain employs TRBV5-6 and TRBJ2-2; D gene uncertain. V lost 2 bases, J lost 5 bases, and 4 bases lay in between. This CDR3 has 12 residues. Germline loops: CDR1 SGHDT, CDR2 YYEEEE. The CDR3 spells CASSFTTGELFF. CDR3 DNA: TGTGCCAGCAGCTTTACTACCGGGGAGCTGTTTTTT.

The CDR3 is CSVVDGTYEQYF. In DNA form, the CDR3 reads TGCAGCGTTGTCGACGGGACCTACGAGCAGTACTTC. The chain is built from TRBV29-1 and TRBJ2-7; D may be TRBD2 (5 bases). V was pared by 4 bases and J by 2 bases, with 9 bases between. The germline V gene encodes CDR1 SQVTM and CDR2 ANQGSEA. The CDR3 extends over 12 amino acids.

This sequence joins TRBV7-3 and TRBJ2-3; possibly TRBD2 for D (6 bases). Germline assignment: CDR1 SGHTA and CDR2 FQGTGA. Trimming removed 5 bases from V and 6 bases from J, with 12 bases in between. The CDR3 length is 13 residues. The chain's CDR3 is CASSRGGADTQYF. In nucleotides, the CDR3 is TGTGCCAGCAGCCGAGGCGGGGCGGATACGCAGTATTTT.